This T cell receptor beta chain was sequenced in a study of cytomegalovirus exposure and HLA in healthy donors. Whole-study results and caveats: Upon later analysis, HLA-associated TCR beta chains proved more clonally expanded than other, equally common chains. Many donors carried some public TCRs, although rarity characterized most TCR sequences. With DRB1 most and HLA-C fewest, TCR association rates differed between HLA loci in a later analysis.

This CDR3 comprises 14 residues. The germline gives CDR1 SNHLY, CDR2 FYNNEI. V was shortened by 6 bases and J by 1 base, with 7 bases between the two germline ends. The primer mix had 60 Vbeta and 13 Jbeta primers. The repertoire was sequenced with immunoSEQ multiplex PCR; TCRdb's copy has only in-frame clones and lacks some. The table lists around 110,000 clones, roughly three quarters of them singletons, with 1.5% to 2% in the top ten. Each donor was healthy, and each was a bone marrow donor. Regarding this clone: Antigen: not known.

Sequencing was done on a sample of PBMCs. The receptor's source is a woman younger than 30 in good health and CMV-seronegative. The chain uses TRBV2 and TRBJ2-6, with D possibly being TRBD1 (5 bases). Written as DNA, the CDR3 is TGTGCCAGCAGCAGGGATTCTGGGGCCAACGTCCTGACTTTC. Protein product: CASSRDSGANVLTF.